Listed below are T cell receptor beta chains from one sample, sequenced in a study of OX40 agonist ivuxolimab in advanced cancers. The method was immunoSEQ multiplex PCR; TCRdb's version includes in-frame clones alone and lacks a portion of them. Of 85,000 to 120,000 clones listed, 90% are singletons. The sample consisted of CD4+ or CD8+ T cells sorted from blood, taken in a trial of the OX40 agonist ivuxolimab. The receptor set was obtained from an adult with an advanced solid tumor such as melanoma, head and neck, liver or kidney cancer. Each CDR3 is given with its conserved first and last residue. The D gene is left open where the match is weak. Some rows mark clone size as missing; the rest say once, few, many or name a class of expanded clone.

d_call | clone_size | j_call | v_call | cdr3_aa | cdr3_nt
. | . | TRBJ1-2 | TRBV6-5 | CASTTGANYGYTF | TGTGCCAGCACGACAGGAGCTAACTATGGCTACACCTTC
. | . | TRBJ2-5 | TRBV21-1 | CASSAGTGKQQETQYF | TGTGCCAGCAGCGCCGGGACAGGGAAACAGCAAGAGACCCAGTACTTC
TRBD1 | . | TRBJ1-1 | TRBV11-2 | CASSLDTTGVGGTEAFF | TGTGCCAGCAGCTTAGATACAACAGGGGTTGGGGGCACTGAAGCTTTCTTT
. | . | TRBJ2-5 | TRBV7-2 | CASSLAAVQETQYF | TGTGCCAGCAGCTTAGCGGCAGTCCAAGAGACCCAGTACTTC
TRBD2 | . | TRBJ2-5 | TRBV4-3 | CASSRSGTSGQETQYF | TGCGCCAGCAGCCGATCCGGGACTAGCGGACAAGAGACCCAGTACTTC
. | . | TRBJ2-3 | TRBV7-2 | CASSSRLGGASTDTQYF | TGTGCCAGCAGCTCACGCTTGGGGGGGGCTTCCACAGATACGCAGTATTTT
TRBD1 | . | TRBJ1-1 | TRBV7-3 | CASSAQGDTEAFF | TGTGCCAGCAGCGCTCAGGGGGACACTGAAGCTTTCTTT
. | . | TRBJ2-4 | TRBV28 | CASRSGTKNIQYF | TGTGCCAGCCGTTCAGGGACCAAAAACATTCAGTACTTC
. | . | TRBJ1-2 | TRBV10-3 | CAISQNTGDGYTF | TGTGCCATCAGTCAAAATACAGGTGATGGCTACACCTTC
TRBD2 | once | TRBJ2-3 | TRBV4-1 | CASSHHGAGVTDTQYF | TGCGCCAGCAGCCACCACGGAGCGGGGGTCACAGATACGCAGTATTTT
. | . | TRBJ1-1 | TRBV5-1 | CASSQEVNTEAFF | TGCGCCAGCAGCCAGGAGGTGAACACTGAAGCTTTCTTT
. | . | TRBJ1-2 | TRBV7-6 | CASSLQGGYGYTF | TGTGCCAGCAGCTTGCAGGGCGGTTACGGCTACACCTTC
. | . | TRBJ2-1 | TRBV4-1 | CASSQAEGGSSFSYNEQFF | TGCGCCAGCAGCCAAGCGGAGGGGGGGTCCTCGTTCTCCTACAATGAGCAGTTCTTC
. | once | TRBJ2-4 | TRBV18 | CASSPQMVGAKNIQYF | TGTGCCAGCTCACCTCAGATGGTAGGGGCCAAAAACATTCAGTACTTC
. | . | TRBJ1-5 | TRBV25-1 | CASRGMNYSNQPQHF | TGTGCCAGCAGGGGCATGAACTATAGCAATCAGCCCCAGCATTTT
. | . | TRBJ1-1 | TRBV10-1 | CASSEGLNVIANTEAFF | TGCGCCAGCAGTGAGGGGTTAAACGTTATTGCGAACACTGAAGCTTTCTTT
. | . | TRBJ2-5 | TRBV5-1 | CASSLDRPGETQYF | TGCGCCAGCAGCTTGGACCGTCCAGGAGAGACCCAGTACTTC
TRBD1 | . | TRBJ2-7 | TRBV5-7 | CASSFKWQGAYEQYF | TGTGCCAGCAGCTTTAAGTGGCAGGGGGCCTACGAGCAGTACTTC
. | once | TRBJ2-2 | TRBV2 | CASRLGSTGELFF | TGTGCCAGCAGGTTGGGCTCTACCGGGGAGCTGTTTTTT
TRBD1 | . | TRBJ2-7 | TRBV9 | CASSARQGAQYEQYF | TGTGCCAGCAGCGCGCGACAGGGGGCGCAGTACGAGCAGTACTTC
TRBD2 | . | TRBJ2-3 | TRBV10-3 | CAISESRTSGVDTQYF | TGTGCCATCAGTGAGTCTCGGACTAGCGGGGTGGATACGCAGTATTTT
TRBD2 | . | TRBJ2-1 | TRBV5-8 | CASSAGTSRGGGNEQFF | TGTGCCAGCAGCGCAGGGACTAGTCGCGGCGGCGGCAATGAGCAGTTCTTC
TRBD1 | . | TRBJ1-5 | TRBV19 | CASIAGTGVSQPQHF | TGTGCCAGTATCGCCGGGACAGGGGTAAGTCAGCCCCAGCATTTT
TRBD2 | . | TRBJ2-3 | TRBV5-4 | CASTRGGANTDTQYF | TGTGCCAGCACTCGGGGGGGCGCGAACACAGATACGCAGTATTTT
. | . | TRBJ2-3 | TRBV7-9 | CASSWGTTTDTQYF | TGTGCCAGCAGCTGGGGGACAACCACAGATACGCAGTATTTT
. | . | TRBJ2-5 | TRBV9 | CASSGGGEETQYF | TGTGCCAGCAGCGGGGGTGGTGAAGAGACCCAGTACTTC
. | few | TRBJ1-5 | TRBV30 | CAWSRGDGQPQHF | TGTGCCTGGAGTAGGGGGGATGGTCAGCCCCAGCATTTT
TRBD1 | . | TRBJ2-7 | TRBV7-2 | CASRGQGSYEQYF | TGTGCCAGCAGGGGACAGGGGTCCTACGAGCAGTACTTC
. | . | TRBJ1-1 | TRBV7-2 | CASSLVGGNTEAFF | TGTGCCAGCAGCTTAGTAGGAGGTAACACTGAAGCTTTCTTT
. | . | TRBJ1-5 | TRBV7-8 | CASSTAGASNQPQHF | TGTGCCAGCAGCACCGCAGGGGCGAGCAATCAGCCCCAGCATTTT
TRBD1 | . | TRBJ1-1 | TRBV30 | CAWRNRGLGAFF | TGTGCCTGGAGGAATAGGGGGCTGGGTGCTTTCTTT
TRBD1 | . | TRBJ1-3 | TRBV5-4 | CASSRQGASTGNTIYF | TGTGCCAGCAGCCGACAGGGGGCGAGTACTGGAAACACCATATATTTT
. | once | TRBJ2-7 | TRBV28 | CASSSLHPDPYEQYF | TGTGCCAGCAGTTCGTTACATCCAGATCCCTACGAGCAGTACTTC
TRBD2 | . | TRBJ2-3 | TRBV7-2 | CASSLEAGSTDTQYF | TGTGCCAGCAGCTTAGAAGCGGGGAGCACAGATACGCAGTATTTT